This T cell receptor beta chain originates from a study of chemoradiotherapy in HPV16-positive cancers. This clone showed up just a few times. Its antigen remains unknown. General study points: HPV-responsive T-cell expansion during chemoradiotherapy was linked to improved recurrence-free survival in HPV16-positive patients. Candidate HPV-specific clones and E7-related TCR motifs grew in tumor during treatment.

Repertoires were generated with immunoSEQ multiplex PCR, while TCRdb's copy carries only in-frame clones and drops some. The sample holds approximately 12,000 clones; about 75% are singletons and the top ten take roughly 7%. V dropped 5 bases and J dropped 2 bases, with 19 bases sitting between them. This CDR3 is 16 amino acids long. Germline values: CDR1 MNHNY, CDR2 SVGAGI (reference sequence). The source of this sequence is a human donor with HPV-associated anogenital cancer. This specimen was acquired from a patient who underwent chemoradiotherapy. This chain links TRBV6-6 with TRBJ2-7, with D tentatively TRBD1 (6 bases). The CDR3 is CASSAPVTGMAYEQYF. DNA of the CDR3: TGTGCCAGCAGTGCTCCGGTGACAGGAATGGCCTACGAGCAGTACTTC.